A single sample gave rise to the 3 T cell receptor beta chains below, sequenced in a study of cytomegalovirus exposure and HLA in healthy donors (dated by TCRdb to the late 2010s). The library was built by means of the immunoSEQ multiplex PCR assay. The immuneACCESS repertoire file appears here via TCRdb, limited to in-frame rearrangements. These files lack a portion of the clones; in checked studies, under half of the deficit traces to unresolved V genes, and the cause of the others is not known. Across this sample there are about 150,000 clones, with just over 90% seen only once. About 0.7% of the sample is taken by the ten largest. The sequencing sample was made of PBMCs. These receptors came from a man younger than 35 in good health and CMV-seronegative.

This clone was counted only a few times. The V gene is TRBV15, the J gene TRBJ2-7, with D possibly matching TRBD1 (5 bases). In germline, CDR1 is LNHNV, CDR2 YYDKDF (reference sequence). The CDR3 has 14 residues. V was pared by 0 bases and J by 1 base, with 7 bases between. In nucleotides, the CDR3 is TGTGCCACCAGCAGAGAAGACAGTTCCTACGAGCAGTACGTC. Translation gives CATSREDSSYEQYV.

The DNA of the CDR3 is TGTGCCAGCAGCCCAGGGACTAGCGGGAGGGCCCTTGAGCAGTTCTTC. This gives the protein CASSPGTSGRALEQFF. The chain carries TRBV25-1 and TRBJ2-1, with 16 positions matching TRBD2. J was trimmed by 9 bases and V by 6 bases; bases with no gene match: 8. CDR3 size: 16 residues. CDR1 MGHDK and CDR2 SYGVNS come from the germline V gene.

This chain uses TRBV18 with TRBJ1-1; 8 positions agree with TRBD1. Trimming cost V 3 bases and J 2 bases; bases outside gene matches: 8. In germline, CDR1 is KGHSH, CDR2 LQKENI. The CDR3 loop spans 16 amino acids. The CDR3 bases are TGTGCCAGCTCACCGCCCGTGGGGACAGGCAACACTGAAGCTTTCTTT. Its translation: CASSPPVGTGNTEAFF.